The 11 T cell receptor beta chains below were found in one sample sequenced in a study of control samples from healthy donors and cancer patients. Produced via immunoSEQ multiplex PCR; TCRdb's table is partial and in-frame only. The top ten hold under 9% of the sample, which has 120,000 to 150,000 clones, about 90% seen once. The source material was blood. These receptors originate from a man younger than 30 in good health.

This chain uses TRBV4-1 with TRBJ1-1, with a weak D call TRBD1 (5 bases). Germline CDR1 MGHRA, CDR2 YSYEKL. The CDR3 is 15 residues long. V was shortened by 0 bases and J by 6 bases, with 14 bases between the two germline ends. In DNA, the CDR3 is TGCGCCAGCAGCCAAGATCCGGGGCAGGGCGCTGAAGCTTTCTTT. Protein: CASSQDPGQGAEAFF.

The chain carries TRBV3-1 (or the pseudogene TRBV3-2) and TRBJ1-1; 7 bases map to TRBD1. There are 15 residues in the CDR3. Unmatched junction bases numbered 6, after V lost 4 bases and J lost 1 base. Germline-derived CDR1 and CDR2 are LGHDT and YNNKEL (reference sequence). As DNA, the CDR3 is TGTGCCAGCAGCCGTTCGGGACAGAAGAACACTGAAGCTTTCTTT. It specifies CASSRSGQKNTEAFF.

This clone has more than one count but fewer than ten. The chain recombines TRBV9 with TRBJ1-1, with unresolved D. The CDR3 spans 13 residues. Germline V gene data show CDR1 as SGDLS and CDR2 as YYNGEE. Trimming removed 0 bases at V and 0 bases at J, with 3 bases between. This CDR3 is CASSVVLNTEAFF. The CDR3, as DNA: TGTGCCAGCAGCGTAGTGTTGAACACTGAAGCTTTCTTT.

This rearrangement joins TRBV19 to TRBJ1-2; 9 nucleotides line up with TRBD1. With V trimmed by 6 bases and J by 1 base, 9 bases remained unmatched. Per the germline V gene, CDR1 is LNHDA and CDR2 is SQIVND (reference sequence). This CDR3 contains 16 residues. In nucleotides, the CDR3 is TGTGCCAGTAGCACCACCGGGACAGGGTATAACTATGGCTACACCTTC. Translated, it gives CASSTTGTGYNYGYTF.

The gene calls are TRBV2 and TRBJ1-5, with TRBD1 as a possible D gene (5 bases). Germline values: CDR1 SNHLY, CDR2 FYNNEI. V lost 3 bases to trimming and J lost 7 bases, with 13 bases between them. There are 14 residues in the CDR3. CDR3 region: CASSEMGERQPQHF. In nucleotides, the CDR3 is TGTGCCAGCAGTGAGATGGGGGAAAGGCAGCCCCAGCATTTT.

CDR3 protein: CASSTGVYEQYF. The CDR3 coding sequence is TGTGCCAGCAGTACGGGGGTTTACGAGCAGTACTTC. The chain employs TRBV6-6 and TRBJ2-7, with D possibly being TRBD2 (6 bases). This CDR3 spans 12 amino acids. The V gene's germline CDR1 is MNHNY and CDR2 SVGAGI (reference sequence). V lost 5 bases to trimming and J lost 4 bases, with 9 bases between them.

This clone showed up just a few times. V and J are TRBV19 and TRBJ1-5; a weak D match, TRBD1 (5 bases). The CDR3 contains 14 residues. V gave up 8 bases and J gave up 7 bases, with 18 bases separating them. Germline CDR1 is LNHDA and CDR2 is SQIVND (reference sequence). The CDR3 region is CASGEGRGGQPQHF. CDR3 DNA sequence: TGTGCCAGTGGGGAGGGTAGGGGCGGACAGCCCCAGCATTTT.

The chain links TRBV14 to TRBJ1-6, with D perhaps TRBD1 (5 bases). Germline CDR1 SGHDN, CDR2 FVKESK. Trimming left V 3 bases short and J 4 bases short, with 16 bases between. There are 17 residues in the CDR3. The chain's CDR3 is CASSQDGHRKYNSPLHF. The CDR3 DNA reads TGTGCCAGCAGCCAGGATGGACACCGAAAATATAATTCACCCCTCCACTTT.

The CDR3 nucleotides read TGTGCCAGCAGCCGTGGACTAGTTGGTACAGATACGCAGTATTTT. Protein product: CASSRGLVGTDTQYF. The chain couples TRBV3-1 (or the pseudogene TRBV3-2) to TRBJ2-3; 7 nucleotides line up with TRBD2. This CDR3 is 15 amino acids long. V was clipped by 4 bases and J by 3 bases; unmatched bases: 7. Germline loops: CDR1 LGHDT, CDR2 YNNKEL (reference sequence).

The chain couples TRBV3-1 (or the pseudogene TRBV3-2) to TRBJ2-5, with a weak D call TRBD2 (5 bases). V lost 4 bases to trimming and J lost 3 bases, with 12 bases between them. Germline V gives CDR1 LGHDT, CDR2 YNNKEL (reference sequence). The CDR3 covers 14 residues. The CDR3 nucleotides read TGTGCCAGCAGCCCCCGAGGGCGGGAAGAGACCCAGTACTTC. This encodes CASSPRGREETQYF.

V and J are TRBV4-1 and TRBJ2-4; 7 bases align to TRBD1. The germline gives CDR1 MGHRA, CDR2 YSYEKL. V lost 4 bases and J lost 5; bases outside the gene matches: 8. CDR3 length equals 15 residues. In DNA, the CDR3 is TGCGCCAGCAGCCCGGTCCGGCAGGGGGAAAACATTCAGTACTTC. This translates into CASSPVRQGENIQYF.